This TCR beta chain is drawn from a study of T cells in Graves' hyperthyroidism and ophthalmopathy. From RNA transcripts, TCR beta CDR3 regions were amplified. The study used the HTBI primer set for a first-round RT-PCR of the TCR CDR3. MiXCR, applied by TCRdb to the multiplex PCR reads, yields one record per CDR3 protein. This sample has more than 600,000 distinct CDR3 sequences, with about a sixth found just once. Germline V gene lookup returns CDR1 SNHLY and CDR2 FYNNEI. This CDR3 is 15 amino acids long. V shed 5 bases, J shed 5 bases, and the junction held 5 bases outside the gene matches. Whole-study results and caveats: Ophthalmopathy cases were set apart from stable hyperthyroidism by a 13 V-J model. Most expanded thyroid clonotypes above 0.001 recurred in blood. Ophthalmopathy was predicted by the model a median of roughly 6.6 months ahead of onset.

Investigators excluded patients with uncontrolled infection, other autoimmune disease, pregnancy or lactation. This clonotype occurred many times. The antigen is unknown. The clonotype was recovered from a man younger than 35 with Graves' hyperthyroidism. This chain uses TRBV2 with TRBJ2-1, with 11 bases matching TRBD2. Material: blood. The CDR3 DNA reads TGTGCCAGCAGTTCCGGGACTAGCGGTCACAATGAGCAGTTCTTC. It encodes CASSSGTSGHNEQFF.